These T cell receptor beta chains were read from a single sample in a study of regulatory T cells in long-lasting Graves disease. TCRdb fed the multiplex PCR reads into MiXCR, producing one record per CDR3 protein. The sample carries about 440,000 distinct CDR3 sequences, just under 15% recorded once. The same data also went into a second study, on T cells in Graves' hyperthyroidism and ophthalmopathy.

The sample was peripheral blood mononuclear cells (PBMCs), taken at new diagnosis, from a patient treated with antithyroid drugs. These receptors all stem from a woman aged 25 to 45 with Graves disease. CDR3s include the opening cysteine and the closing phenylalanine or tryptophan. Each record gives: CDR3 length, J gene, clone size, D gene, V gene, CDR3 protein, CDR3 DNA. The D gene is left open where the match is weak. Not every row has a clone size; where given, it reads once, few, many or a size class.

14 | TRBJ2-5 | NA | NA | TRBV29-1 | CSVDVGAVSETQYF | TGCAGCGTTGACGTGGGGGCTGTATCGGAGACCCAGTACTTC
17 | TRBJ2-3 | few | TRBD2 | TRBV30 | CAWSAGTSGRGGLVQYF | TGTGCCTGGAGTGCGGGGACTAGCGGGAGAGGGGGACTGGTGCAGTATTTT
14 | TRBJ2-1 | NA | NA | TRBV6-2/TRBV6-3 | CASSSDYRYNEQFF | TGTGCCAGCAGTTCCGACTACCGCTACAATGAGCAGTTCTTC
15 | TRBJ2-1 | few | TRBD2 | TRBV7-2 | CASSLDTGRYNEQFF | TGTGCCAGCAGCTTAGATACCGGGAGGTACAATGAGCAGTTCTTC
14 | TRBJ1-3 | many | NA | TRBV12-3/TRBV12-4 | CASSTGFGGNTIYF | TGTGCCAGCAGTACGGGATTCGGAGGAAACACCATATATTTT
15 | TRBJ2-1 | NA | TRBD1 | TRBV19 | CASSRDRGLYNEQFF | TGTGCCAGTAGTAGGGACAGGGGGCTGTACAATGAGCAGTTCTTC
14 | TRBJ1-4 | many | NA | TRBV18 | CASSPISGYEKLFF | TGTGCCAGCTCACCAATCTCAGGGTACGAAAAACTGTTTTTT
22 | TRBJ2-6 | few | TRBD2 | TRBV20-1 | CSARDHQLAGESRSPGANVLTF | TGCAGTGCTAGAGATCACCAACTAGCGGGAGAGAGCCGGAGCCCTGGGGCCAACGTCCTGACTTTC
12 | TRBJ2-7 | NA | NA | TRBV7-3 | CASTRGDCEQYF | TGTGCCAGCACCAGAGGCGACTGTGAGCAGTACTTC
14 | TRBJ2-1 | many | NA | TRBV6-1 | CASTHSGDYNEQFF | TGTGCCAGCACCCATAGTGGGGACTACAATGAGCAGTTCTTC
18 | TRBJ2-3 | few | TRBD1 | TRBV7-9 | CASSSRDRGTAPTDTQYF | TGTGCCAGCAGCTCCCGGGACAGGGGCACGGCGCCCACAGATACGCAGTATTTT
15 | TRBJ1-1 | few | NA | TRBV19 | CASSIDSTTFPEAFF | TGTGCCAGTAGTATAGACTCCACGACGTTCCCTGAAGCTTTCTTT
13 | TRBJ2-2 | few | NA | TRBV19 | CASSITGPGELFF | TGTGCCAGTAGTATAACGGGGCCCGGGGAGCTGTTTTTT
17 | TRBJ2-1 | NA | TRBD2 | TRBV6-1 | CASSERAGDPAYNEQFF | TGTGCCAGCAGTGAAAGAGCGGGAGACCCCGCGTACAATGAGCAGTTCTTC
11 | TRBJ2-1 | NA | NA | TRBV30 | CAWSLPGEQFF | TGTGCCTGGAGCCTTCCGGGTGAGCAGTTCTTC
14 | TRBJ2-3 | few | TRBD2 | TRBV25-1 | CASSEDFGGDTQYF | TGTGCCAGCAGTGAAGATTTCGGGGGGGATACGCAGTATTTT
17 | TRBJ1-3 | many | NA | TRBV11-2 | CASSSRAQGVSGNTIYF | TGTGCCAGCAGCTCCCGAGCACAGGGAGTCTCTGGAAACACCATATATTTT
15 | TRBJ2-6 | NA | NA | TRBV6-2/TRBV6-3 | CASMPGGTGANILTF | TGTGCCAGCATGCCGGGGGGCACTGGGGCCAACATCCTGACTTTC
17 | TRBJ1-1 | NA | TRBD1 | TRBV12-3/TRBV12-4 | CASSSLETGGIGAEAFF | TGTGCCAGCAGTTCGCTAGAGACAGGGGGCATAGGCGCTGAAGCTTTCTTT
16 | TRBJ2-7 | few | NA | TRBV6-1 | CASSPRSAGSSYEQYF | TGTGCCAGCAGTCCCAGGTCGGCGGGGAGCTCCTACGAGCAGTACTTC
15 | TRBJ2-6 | NA | NA | TRBV5-1 | CASSLSRSGANVLTF | TGCGCCAGCAGCTTAAGCCGCTCTGGGGCCAACGTCCTGACTTTC
14 | TRBJ1-1 | NA | TRBD1 | TRBV20-1 | CSARAGGVNTEAFF | TGCAGTGCTAGAGCAGGGGGAGTGAACACTGAAGCTTTCTTT
14 | TRBJ1-5 | NA | TRBD1 | TRBV3-1 | CASSQGTGYGPQHF | TGTGCCAGCAGCCAAGGGACAGGGTATGGGCCCCAGCATTTT
13 | TRBJ1-2 | many | NA | TRBV10-3 | CAIRDTFNYGYTF | TGTGCCATCAGGGACACCTTCAACTATGGCTACACCTTC
17 | TRBJ2-7 | many | TRBD1 | TRBV27 | CASSLHTGTGLPYEQYF | TGTGCCAGCAGTTTACACACCGGGACAGGGCTTCCCTACGAGCAGTACTTC
13 | TRBJ2-7 | NA | NA | TRBV4-1 | CASSQQWGYEQYF | TGCGCCAGCAGCCAGCAATGGGGCTACGAGCAGTACTTC
14 | TRBJ1-1 | many | NA | TRBV11-3 | CASSLGGGHTEAFF | TGTGCCAGCAGCCTGGGCGGTGGTCACACTGAAGCTTTCTTT
16 | TRBJ1-1 | many | TRBD1 | TRBV18 | CASSPRQGLKNTEAFF | TGTGCCAGCTCACCACGACAGGGCCTGAAGAACACTGAAGCTTTCTTT
16 | TRBJ2-1 | NA | TRBD1 | TRBV24-1 | CATSDFSDRGSNEQFF | TGTGCCACCAGTGATTTCAGCGACAGGGGATCAAATGAGCAGTTCTTC
13 | TRBJ2-2 | NA | NA | TRBV12-3/TRBV12-4 | CASSLKGAGELFF | TGTGCCAGCAGTTTAAAGGGGGCCGGGGAGCTGTTTTTT
13 | TRBJ2-5 | few | NA | TRBV29-1 | CSGLGGDQETQYF | TGCAGCGGTCTAGGGGGTGATCAAGAGACCCAGTACTTC
19 | TRBJ2-5 | NA | TRBD1 | TRBV3-1 | CASSQDLFRTGANAETQYF | TGTGCCAGCAGCCAAGATCTCTTTAGGACAGGGGCGAACGCCGAGACCCAGTACTTC
18 | TRBJ2-3 | many | TRBD2 | TRBV7-8 | CASSLAARGLAGEGTQYF | TGTGCCAGCAGCTTAGCGGCGAGGGGACTAGCGGGAGAGGGGACGCAGTATTTT
15 | TRBJ1-4 | once | NA | TRBV14 | CASSPLLGRKEKLFF | TGTGCCAGCAGCCCACTATTAGGGCGGAAGGAAAAACTGTTTTTT
15 | TRBJ2-1 | many | TRBD2 | TRBV27 | CASTRLGTSDNEQFF | TGTGCCAGCACCCGTTTAGGGACTAGTGACAATGAGCAGTTCTTC
15 | TRBJ2-3 | NA | TRBD1 | TRBV27 | CASSLTPTGTDTQYF | TGTGCCAGCAGTTTAACCCCGACAGGGACGGATACGCAGTATTTT
16 | TRBJ2-1 | many | TRBD2 | TRBV7-3 | CASSLRLAGGVNEQFF | TGTGCCAGCAGCTTACGACTAGCGGGAGGGGTTAATGAGCAGTTCTTC
12 | TRBJ2-2 | few | NA | TRBV29-1 | CSAPGGSGELFF | TGCAGCGCGCCCGGAGGATCCGGGGAGCTGTTTTTT
12 | TRBJ1-1 | many | NA | TRBV7-9 | CASRGSGLFAFF | TGTGCCAGCCGTGGGTCGGGGTTGTTTGCTTTCTTT
15 | TRBJ2-7 | many | NA | TRBV7-2 | CASIDFGLAPGEQYF | TGTGCCAGCATCGATTTCGGGCTAGCACCGGGCGAGCAGTACTTC
16 | TRBJ2-1 | many | TRBD1 | TRBV28 | CASSPTGYESYNEQFF | TGTGCCAGCAGCCCGACAGGGTATGAATCCTACAATGAGCAGTTCTTC
14 | TRBJ2-3 | NA | TRBD2 | TRBV29-1 | CSGLAAHPTDTQYF | TGCAGCGGGCTAGCGGCGCACCCCACAGATACGCAGTATTTT
14 | TRBJ1-2 | many | NA | TRBV10-3 | CATLGGGKNYGYTF | TGTGCCACCCTTGGCGGGGGGAAGAACTATGGCTACACCTTC
15 | TRBJ2-5 | NA | TRBD2 | TRBV9 | CASSVEAGYGETQYF | TGTGCCAGCAGCGTAGAAGCGGGGTATGGAGAGACCCAGTACTTC
15 | TRBJ2-7 | NA | NA | TRBV9 | CASSPRTGIWDEQYF | TGTGCCAGCAGCCCCCGAACAGGGATTTGGGATGAGCAGTACTTC
16 | TRBJ2-7 | few | TRBD2 | TRBV19 | CASSRPGLPDQGEQYF | TGTGCCAGTAGTAGGCCGGGACTACCAGATCAAGGGGAGCAGTACTTC
15 | TRBJ2-1 | NA | NA | TRBV9 | CASSVGSGPQMEQFF | TGTGCCAGCAGCGTAGGTAGCGGTCCGCAAATGGAGCAGTTCTTC
13 | TRBJ2-1 | few | NA | TRBV20-1 | CSATVASYNEQFF | TGCAGTGCTACGGTAGCCTCCTACAATGAGCAGTTCTTC
17 | TRBJ2-2 | few | TRBD2 | TRBV25-1 | CASSWTSGRSNTGELFF | TGTGCCAGCTCCTGGACTAGCGGGAGATCGAACACCGGGGAGCTGTTTTTT
16 | TRBJ2-3 | many | NA | TRBV9 | CASSVAGTLSTDTQYF | TGTGCCAGCAGCGTAGCCGGGACCCTTAGCACAGATACGCAGTATTTT
11 | TRBJ2-1 | few | NA | TRBV7-8 | CSSGDYNEQFF | TGCTCTTCGGGGGACTACAATGAGCAGTTCTTC
15 | TRBJ1-6 | NA | NA | TRBV11-2 | CASSHHRGTNSPLHF | TGTGCCAGCAGCCATCATAGGGGGACCAATTCACCCCTCCACTTT
15 | TRBJ2-7 | many | NA | TRBV6-2/TRBV6-3 | CASSLTGPGRYEQYF | TGTGCCAGCAGTTTAACCGGCCCGGGGCGCTACGAGCAGTACTTC
13 | TRBJ1-5 | many | TRBD1 | TRBV20-1 | CSARDRANQPQHF | TGCAGTGCGAGGGACAGGGCAAATCAGCCCCAGCATTTT
16 | TRBJ2-5 | NA | TRBD1 | TRBV24-1 | CATSDLSQGVGETQYF | TGTGCCACCAGTGATTTGAGCCAGGGGGTTGGAGAGACCCAGTACTTC
14 | TRBJ2-7 | many | NA | TRBV20-1 | CSASSDYSSYEQYF | TGCAGTGCTAGCTCCGACTATAGCTCCTACGAGCAGTACTTC
13 | TRBJ2-7 | many | TRBD1 | TRBV27 | CASRTGATYEQYF | TGTGCCAGCAGGACAGGGGCTACCTACGAGCAGTACTTC
14 | TRBJ2-3 | many | NA | TRBV18 | CASSPGGVTDTQYF | TGTGCCAGCTCACCTGGGGGCGTCACAGATACGCAGTATTTT
15 | TRBJ2-1 | few | NA | TRBV7-2 | CASSLGTNSYNEQFF | TGTGCCAGCAGCCTGGGTACAAATTCCTACAATGAGCAGTTCTTC
15 | TRBJ2-1 | many | NA | TRBV29-1 | CSVEEVGRTDNEQFF | TGCAGCGTTGAAGAAGTGGGGCGCACCGACAATGAGCAGTTCTTC